Below are 20 T cell receptor beta chains sequenced from a single sample in a study of T-cell memory formation after mild COVID-19. From the 5' RACE reads, TCRdb called clonotypes with MiXCR, one entry per CDR3 protein. This table holds approximately 270,000 distinct CDR3 sequences, about a sixth found once. What was sequenced was PBMCs or a T cell subset sorted from them (not recorded which). Every receptor here comes from a man aged 18 to 30 who had mild COVID-19 (a few samples of this study predate the infection). Cell type and time point are not known.

This chain connects TRBV20-1 to TRBJ2-1; possible D gene TRBD2, 5 bases. The CDR3 spans 14 residues. The V gene lost 5 bases and the J gene lost 0 bases, with 11 bases spanning the gap. Germline V CDR1 and CDR2: DFQATT, SNEGSKA (reference sequence). CDR3 sequence: CSAPFEGSYNEQFF. The CDR3 nucleotides are TGCAGTGCTCCCTTTGAGGGCTCCTACAATGAGCAGTTCTTC.

This chain links TRBV5-1 with TRBJ2-1; 10 nucleotides match TRBD1. Unmatched junction bases numbered 5, after V lost 6 bases and J lost 5 bases. Germline assignment: CDR1 SGHRS and CDR2 YFSETQ. The CDR3 has 14 residues. CDR3 sequence: CASKRQGADNEQFF. For the CDR3, the DNA is TGCGCCAGCAAGAGACAGGGGGCTGACAATGAGCAGTTCTTC.

In its sample, this clonotype was seen a few times. V is TRBV7-3 and J is TRBJ2-2; the D is unclear. CDR1 is SGHTA and CDR2 is FQGTGA in the germline V gene. CDR3 size: 15 residues. The V end was cut by 3 bases, the J end by 4 bases, with 12 bases between. CDR3 residues: CASSFLPSGTGELFF. In DNA form, the CDR3 reads TGTGCCAGCAGCTTTCTGCCTTCGGGCACCGGGGAGCTGTTTTTT.

The sample holds a few counts of this clonotype. The chain has TRBV15 and TRBJ2-1; D gene unclear. Germline assignment: CDR1 LNHNV and CDR2 YYDKDF (reference sequence). The V end lost 0 bases, the J end lost 9 bases, and 9 bases lay between the germline ends. This CDR3 has 13 residues. CDR3 nucleotides: TGTGCCACCAGCAGAGAGGGTTGGTCTGAGCAGTTCTTC. Protein sequence: CATSREGWSEQFF.

This clonotype turned up a few times. J is TRBJ2-2 and V is TRBV18, with D unclear. The CDR3 is 15 amino acids. The germline gives CDR1 KGHSH, CDR2 LQKENI. V shed 2 bases and J shed 4 bases, with 11 bases lying between them. The CDR3 region has the DNA TGTGCCAGCTCACCATTTGACCAGAGCACCGGGGAGCTGTTTTTT. Translating gives CASSPFDQSTGELFF.

The chain couples TRBV4-1 to TRBJ2-5, with 10 nucleotides matching TRBD2. The V and J ends lost 5 bases and 5 bases, in that order; junction bases with no gene match: 11. From germline, CDR1 is MGHRA and CDR2 YSYEKL. The CDR3 sequence is 16 residues long. CDR3 DNA: TGCGCCAGCAGCATGGGGGTAGCGGGGGGTAGGGAGACCCAGTACTTC. Translated: CASSMGVAGGRETQYF.

The chain links TRBV12-3 or TRBV12-4 to TRBJ1-1; 7 nucleotides agree with TRBD1. The CDR3 has 13 amino acids. After removal of 6 bases from V and 7 bases from J, the junction contained 8 bases not matched to a gene. The CDR3 here is CASRSDRAIEAFF. The CDR3 DNA reads TGTGCCAGCAGATCCGACAGGGCAATTGAAGCTTTCTTT.

This clonotype has more than one count but fewer than ten. The chain combines TRBV11-2 with TRBJ2-2; D could derive from TRBD1 or TRBD2 (5 bases each). The V end was cut by 2 bases, the J end by 0 bases, with 10 bases between. The germline V gene encodes CDR1 SGHAT and CDR2 FQNNGV. There are 16 residues in the CDR3. Here the CDR3 DNA reads TGTGCCAGCAGCTTATGGGGCGGGTCGAACACCGGGGAGCTGTTTTTT. Translating gives CASSLWGGSNTGELFF. The entire variable domain, with the rest obtained from reference TRBV11-2 and TRBJ2-2, is as follows: EAGVAQSPRYKIIEKRQSVAFWCNPISGHATLYWYQQILGQGPKLLIQFQNNGVVDDSQLPKDRFSAERLKGVDSTLKIQPAKLEDSAVYLCASSLWGGSNTGELFFGEGSRLTVL.

This chain uses TRBV4-2 with TRBJ2-1; tentative D call: TRBD1 (5 bases). Trimming left V 1 base short and J 8 bases short, with 15 bases between. This CDR3 is built from 15 residues. In germline, CDR1 is LGHNA, CDR2 YNFKEQ. The CDR3 here is CASSQGRGRADEQFF. The CDR3 bases are TGTGCCAGCAGCCAAGGGCGCGGCAGGGCGGATGAGCAGTTCTTC.

The rearrangement uses TRBV7-6 and TRBJ1-6; unclear D gene. CDR1 is SGHVS and CDR2 is FNYEAQ in the germline V gene. V was clipped by 5 bases and J by 8 bases, with 13 bases between them. The CDR3 spans 14 residues. CDR3 protein: CASSPEGSHSPLHF. CDR3 sequence (DNA): TGTGCCAGCAGCCCAGAGGGTAGCCATTCACCCCTCCACTTT.

The V and J genes are TRBV6-5 and TRBJ2-2; TRBD2 matches 15 bases. With 5 bases clipped from V and 0 bases from J, the junction kept 10 bases outside the gene matches. Germline CDR1 and CDR2: MNHEY and SVGAGI. The CDR3 has 20 amino acids. The CDR3 spells CASSDALGLAGGPNTGELFF. The CDR3 DNA reads as TGTGCCAGCAGTGACGCCTTGGGACTAGCGGGGGGTCCGAACACCGGGGAGCTGTTTTTT.

This clonotype was counted at least ten times. The chain employs TRBV11-2 and TRBJ2-1; D gene unclear. Trimming shortened V by 0 bases and J by 9 bases, and 3 bases separated the two germline ends. The CDR3 totals 11 residues. Per the germline V gene, CDR1 is SGHAT and CDR2 is FQNNGV. The CDR3 sequence is CASSLDFEQFF. The CDR3 coding sequence is TGTGCCAGCAGCTTAGACTTTGAGCAGTTCTTC.

This clonotype turned up a few times. The rearrangement links TRBV12-3 or TRBV12-4 to TRBJ2-1; D might be TRBD1 (5 bases). Trimming stripped 3 bases from V and 5 bases from J, with 8 bases between. This CDR3 is built from 13 residues. In DNA form, the CDR3 reads TGTGCCAGCAGTTTTTCGACAGACAATGAGCAGTTCTTC. It is translated as CASSFSTDNEQFF.

In its sample, this clonotype was seen a few times. The gene calls are TRBV20-1 and TRBJ2-4, with TRBD2 as a possible D gene (7 bases). The ends were cut back, 2 bases at V and 8 bases at J, with 13 bases in the middle. The CDR3 covers 13 residues. The germline V gene encodes CDR1 DFQATT and CDR2 SNEGSKA (reference sequence). CDR3 coding DNA: TGCAGTGCTAGACGGGGGGCGCGGGACATTCAGTACTTC. Its translation is CSARRGARDIQYF.

This clonotype turned up a few times. J is TRBJ2-1 and V is TRBV29-1, with 10 bases matching TRBD1. In germline, CDR1 is SQVTM, CDR2 ANQGSEA. The CDR3 length is 12 residues. After removal of 6 bases from V and 4 bases from J, the junction contained 0 bases not matched to a gene. The CDR3 spells CSVGQGYNEQFF. CDR3 DNA: TGCAGCGTGGGACAGGGGTACAATGAGCAGTTCTTC.

This clonotype was detected a few times. The chain is built from TRBV28 and TRBJ2-1; TRBD2 agrees at 7 bases. V shed 8 bases, J shed 3 bases, and the junction held 4 bases outside the gene matches. The CDR3 runs to 13 residues. The germline CDR1 and CDR2 sequences are MDHEN and SYDVKM. DNA of the CDR3: TGTGCCAGCTTTGGGGGGGACTACAATGAGCAGTTCTTC. Translation: CASFGGDYNEQFF. Full variable domain (outside the CDR3, taken from reference TRBV28 and TRBJ2-1): DVKVTQSSRYLVKRTGEKVFLECVQDMDHENMFWYRQDPGLGLRLIYFSYDVKMKEKGDIPEGYSVSREKKERFSLILESASTNQTSMYLCASFGGDYNEQFFGPGTRLTVL.

This clonotype occurred many times. CDR3 in amino acids: CSASSRRETQYF. In DNA form, the CDR3 reads TGCAGTGCTAGTTCCCGTAGGGAGACCCAGTACTTC. The genes are TRBV20-1 and TRBJ2-5; D ambiguous. Germline assignment: CDR1 DFQATT and CDR2 SNEGSKA (reference sequence). The CDR3 has 12 amino acids. V was pared by 3 bases and J by 5 bases, with 10 bases between.

The rearrangement joins TRBV5-1 to TRBJ2-1, with a weak D call TRBD1 (5 bases). Trimming took off 5 bases at V and 5 bases at J, with 11 bases between the two ends. CDR3 length: 13 amino acids. Germline-derived CDR1 and CDR2 are SGHRS and YFSETQ. CDR3 bases: TGCGCCAGCAGTTCCCAGGACAACAATGAGCAGTTCTTC. It encodes CASSSQDNNEQFF.

This clonotype was seen ten or more times. This rearrangement joins TRBV15 to TRBJ1-5; the D gene is possibly TRBD1 (6 bases). CDR3 length: 16 residues. The V end lost 0 bases, the J end lost 4 bases, and 13 bases lay between the germline ends. The germline gives CDR1 LNHNV, CDR2 YYDKDF (reference sequence). The CDR3 DNA is TGTGCCACCAGCAGAGAGGGGGGCAGGGGAAATCAGCCCCAGCATTTT. Translation: CATSREGGRGNQPQHF.

The sample holds a few counts of this clonotype. This rearrangement joins TRBV5-1 to TRBJ1-2; D perhaps matches TRBD1 (5 bases). Trimming stripped 0 bases from V and 8 bases from J, with 11 bases between. This CDR3 spans 13 amino acids. Germline CDR1 and CDR2: SGHRS and YFSETQ. Here the CDR3 reads CASSLVTGGGYTF. For the CDR3, the DNA is TGCGCCAGCAGCTTGGTCACAGGTGGCGGCTACACCTTC.